What follows are 18 T cell receptor beta chains derived from one specimen sequenced in a study of blood T cell repertoires in COVID-19 (dated by TCRdb to the early 2020s). The library came from the immunoSEQ multiplex PCR assay. Drawn from immuneACCESS, this table holds only the in-frame rearrangements with V and J called that TCRdb kept. Clones are partly lost; checked studies trace under half to an unresolved V gene and leave the rest unexplained. This sample comprises 400,000 to 450,000 clones, 80% to 90% of them detected only once. The ten largest make up almost 1.5% of the sample. Sequencing input: peripheral blood. The receptors derive from a woman aged 25 to 39 with active or convalescent COVID-19.

This sequence joins TRBV10-3 and TRBJ1-2; D is perhaps TRBD1 (5 bases). In germline, CDR1 is ENHRY, CDR2 SYGVKD. The CDR3 runs 12 residues. V gave up 6 bases and J gave up 11 bases, with 16 bases separating them. Written as DNA, the CDR3 is TGTGCCATCAGCTCCGACAGTTTAAGTTACACCTTC. Amino acids: CAISSDSLSYTF.

The V and J genes are TRBV2 and TRBJ2-1; 9 bases line up with TRBD2. This CDR3 region has 16 residues. Germline V gives CDR1 SNHLY, CDR2 FYNNEI. With 3 bases clipped from V and 2 bases from J, the junction kept 5 bases outside the gene matches. This chain's CDR3 is CASSDLPSGTYNEQFF. CDR3 DNA sequence: TGTGCCAGCAGTGATCTCCCTAGCGGGACCTACAATGAGCAGTTCTTC.

The chain links TRBV2 to TRBJ1-3; unclear D gene. CDR1 and CDR2 from the germline V gene are SNHLY and FYNNEI. This CDR3 comprises 15 residues. Trimming cost V 5 bases and J 0 bases, with 11 bases left between them. The CDR3 DNA follows: TGTGCCAGCAGTCCAGGCGTGGGCTCTGGAAACACCATATATTTT. Protein: CASSPGVGSGNTIYF. The variable domain in full, completed from reference TRBV2 and TRBJ1-3, reads EPEVTQTPSHQVTQMGQEVILRCVPISNHLYFYWYRQILGQKVEFLVSFYNNEISEKSEIFDDQFSVERPDGSNFTLKIRSTKLEDSAMYFCASSPGVGSGNTIYFGEGSWLTVV.

This rearrangement joins TRBV5-1 to TRBJ2-3, with 11 bases fitting TRBD2. The CDR3 contains 18 residues. The ends lost 3 bases at V and 1 base at J; junction bases unmatched: 10. Germline-derived CDR1 and CDR2 are SGHRS and YFSETQ. As DNA, the CDR3 is TGCGCCAGCAGCTCCACCTCCACTAGCGGGAGACGCACAGATACGCAGTATTTT. Translating gives CASSSTSTSGRRTDTQYF.

The chain couples TRBV9 to TRBJ1-1; D uncertain. The CDR3 covers 12 residues. The germline V gene has CDR1 SGDLS and CDR2 YYNGEE. Trimming stripped 4 bases from V and 6 bases from J, with 10 bases between. CDR3 loop: CASSPHPPEAFF. CDR3 nucleotides: TGTGCCAGCAGCCCACACCCCCCTGAAGCTTTCTTT.

J is TRBJ1-5 and V is TRBV7-9; TRBD1 matches 7 bases. With 5 bases clipped from V and 2 bases from J, the junction kept 9 bases outside the gene matches. The CDR3 length is 16 residues. CDR1 and CDR2 from the germline V gene are SEHNR and FQNEAQ (reference sequence). The CDR3 loop is CASSPAGGGRNQPQHF. CDR3 bases: TGTGCCAGCAGCCCCGCAGGGGGTGGGCGCAATCAGCCCCAGCATTTT.

The J gene is TRBJ2-7, the V gene TRBV18; D possibly corresponds to TRBD1 (6 bases). Germline assignment: CDR1 KGHSH and CDR2 LQKENI. Between the trimmed V and J ends, which lost 7 bases and 1 base, there was a span of 14 bases. This CDR3 contains 14 residues. CDR3: CASFQDRTSYEQYF. The DNA for the CDR3 is TGTGCCAGCTTCCAAGACAGGACATCCTACGAGCAGTACTTC.

In this sample, this clone turned up once. The chain couples TRBV13 to TRBJ1-2; D is possibly TRBD1 (5 bases). Germline-derived CDR1 and CDR2 are PRHDT and FYEKMQ (reference sequence). CDR3 size: 17 residues. Between the trimmed V and J ends, which lost 2 bases and 4 bases, there was a span of 20 bases. This CDR3 is CASSLSGGVGGAYGYTF. The CDR3 DNA is TGTGCCAGCAGCTTATCGGGCGGGGTTGGTGGGGCCTATGGCTACACCTTC. The full variable domain, rest sourced from reference TRBV13 and TRBJ1-2, is AAGVIQSPRHLIKEKRETATLKCYPIPRHDTVYWYQQGPGQDPQFLISFYEKMQSDKGSIPDRFSAQQFSDYHSELNMSSLELGDSALYFCASSLSGGVGGAYGYTFGSGTRLTVV.

This clone was seen once. V usage is TRBV6-4 and J usage is TRBJ1-1; TRBD1 matches at 8 bases. The CDR3 consists of 15 residues. J gave up 6 bases and V 4 bases, and 10 bases lay outside the gene matches. Germline CDR1 reads MRHNA; CDR2 reads SNTAGT. DNA for the CDR3: TGTGCCAGCAGTGCAGGGGGCGAGATTGGTGCTGAAGCTTTCTTT. Its protein is CASSAGGEIGAEAFF.

The chain is built from TRBV5-1 and TRBJ1-2; D remains ambiguous. Trimming removed 5 bases at V and 8 bases at J, with 13 bases between. The germline V gene encodes CDR1 SGHRS and CDR2 YFSETQ. The CDR3 covers 12 residues. CDR3 residues: CASSYDFSGYTF. The DNA of the CDR3 is TGCGCCAGCAGTTATGACTTTTCGGGCTACACCTTC.

This clone was observed once. The genes are TRBV18 and TRBJ1-5; 9 bases are shared with TRBD1. Trimming took 3 bases from V and 4 from J; bases not matched to a gene: 4. CDR3 length: 15 amino acids. Germline assignment: CDR1 KGHSH and CDR2 LQKENI. The CDR3 loop is CASSPGTGINQPQHF. The CDR3 DNA reads as TGTGCCAGCTCACCCGGGACAGGGATTAATCAGCCCCAGCATTTT. The full variable domain, completed using reference TRBV18 and TRBJ1-5, is NAGVMQNPRHLVRRRGQEARLRCSPMKGHSHVYWYRQLPEEGLKFMVYLQKENIIDESGMPKERFSAEFPKEGPSILRIQQVVRGDSAAYFCASSPGTGINQPQHFGDGTRLSIL.

Note on this clone: The junction does not match germline at one end; this may be a read error. This chain joins TRBV3-1 (or the pseudogene TRBV3-2) and TRBJ1-5; D is unclear. Per germline, CDR1 LGHDT and CDR2 YNNKEL (reference sequence). This CDR3 is 12 amino acids long. Here the CDR3 reads CASSQADQPQHF. As DNA, the CDR3 is TGTGCCAGTAGCCAAGCGGATCAGCCCCAGCATTTT.

The gene calls are TRBV6-6 and TRBJ2-3; no clear D gene. There are 16 residues in the CDR3. Trimming took off 5 bases at V and 7 bases at J, with 22 bases between the two ends. Germline V gene lookup returns CDR1 MNHNY and CDR2 SVGAGI (reference sequence). The CDR3 DNA follows: TGTGCCAGCAGTACCGACCCTCCGGCGGTACAATATACGCAGTATTTT. Amino acids: CASSTDPPAVQYTQYF.

The chain couples TRBV7-2 to TRBJ2-1; 11 bases align to TRBD2. Trimming took 2 bases from V and 4 from J; bases not matched to a gene: 4. Per the germline V gene, CDR1 is SGHTA and CDR2 is FQGNSA. The CDR3 loop spans 16 amino acids. Here the CDR3 DNA reads TGTGCCAGCAGCTTAAGACGACTAGCGGGATACAATGAGCAGTTCTTC. Protein sequence: CASSLRRLAGYNEQFF.

The rearrangement links TRBV19 to TRBJ1-1; D remains ambiguous. V was shortened by 3 bases and J by 11 bases, with 13 bases between the two germline ends. CDR3 length: 12 amino acids. In germline, CDR1 is LNHDA, CDR2 SQIVND (reference sequence). CDR3 residues: CASSIGALLAFF. In DNA, the CDR3 is TGTGCCAGTAGTATCGGAGCATTGTTGGCTTTCTTT.

CDR3 DNA sequence: TGCGCCAGCAGCTTGGAAAGTCGGTTGAACACTGAAGCTTTCTTT. Encoded protein: CASSLESRLNTEAFF. V gene TRBV5-1 combines with J gene TRBJ1-1; D is uncertain. Germline CDR1 is SGHRS and CDR2 is YFSETQ. V shed 0 bases and J shed 0 bases, with 9 bases lying between them. CDR3 length: 15 residues.

The chain couples TRBV5-1 to TRBJ2-7; D may be TRBD1 (5 bases). CDR1 and CDR2 from the germline V gene are SGHRS and YFSETQ. V was clipped by 4 bases and J by 0 bases, with 11 bases between them. The CDR3 extends over 14 amino acids. CDR3 bases: TGCGCCAGCAGCATGACCGACAGCTCCTACGAGCAGTACTTC. It is translated as CASSMTDSSYEQYF.

The chain is built from TRBV5-5 and TRBJ2-1; 9 bases align to TRBD2. There are 13 residues in the CDR3. J was trimmed by 10 bases and V by 5 bases; bases with no gene match: 7. Germline V gene lookup returns CDR1 SGHKS and CDR2 YYEKEE (reference sequence). CDR3 sequence reads: CASRRAGGGEQFF. The CDR3 nucleotides are TGTGCCAGCAGACGAGCGGGAGGAGGGGAGCAGTTCTTC. The full variable domain, with the rest looked up from reference TRBV5-5 and TRBJ2-1, is DAGVTQSPTHLIKTRGQQVTLRCSPISGHKSVSWYQQVLGQGPQFIFQYYEKEERGRGNFPDRFSARQFPNYSSELNVNALLLGDSALYLCASRRAGGGEQFFGPGTRLTVL.